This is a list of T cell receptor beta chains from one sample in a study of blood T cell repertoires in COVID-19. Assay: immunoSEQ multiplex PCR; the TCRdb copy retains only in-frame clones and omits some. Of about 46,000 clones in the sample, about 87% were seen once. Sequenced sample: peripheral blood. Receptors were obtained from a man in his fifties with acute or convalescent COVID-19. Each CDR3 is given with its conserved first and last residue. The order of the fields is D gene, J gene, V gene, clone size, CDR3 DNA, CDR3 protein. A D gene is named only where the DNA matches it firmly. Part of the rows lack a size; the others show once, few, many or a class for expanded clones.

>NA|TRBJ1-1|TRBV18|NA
TGTGCCAGCTCACCAGGGGGCACCTCGGTGAACACTGAAGCTTTCTTT
CASSPGGTSVNTEAFF
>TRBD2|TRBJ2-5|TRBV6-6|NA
TGTGCCAGCAGGGGCGGGAGCTTTTGGGAGACCCAGTACTTC
CASRGGSFWETQYF
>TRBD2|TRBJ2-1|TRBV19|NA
TGTGCCAGTAGGGACGGGGCGGGGGGAGTTAATGAGCAGTTCTTC
CASRDGAGGVNEQFF
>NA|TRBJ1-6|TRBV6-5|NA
TGTGCCAGCAGTAAGACACGTAATTCACCCCTCCACTTT
CASSKTRNSPLHF
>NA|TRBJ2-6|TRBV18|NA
TGTGCCAGCTCACCAACTCGTAGCTCTGGGGCCAACGTCCTGACTTTC
CASSPTRSSGANVLTF
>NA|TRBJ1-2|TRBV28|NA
TGTGCCAGCAGCCCCCAACCGGGAAGCCTCTATGGCTACACCTTC
CASSPQPGSLYGYTF
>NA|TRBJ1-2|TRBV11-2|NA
TGTGCCAGCAGCTCGACAGCTAACTATGGCTACACCTTC
CASSSTANYGYTF
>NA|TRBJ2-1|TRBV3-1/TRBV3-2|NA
TGTGCCAGCAGCCCGACGGCGGCCGGCAATGAGCAGTTCTTC
CASSPTAAGNEQFF
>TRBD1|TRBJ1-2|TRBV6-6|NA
TGTGCCAGCAGCGGGACAGACTATGGCTACACCTTC
CASSGTDYGYTF
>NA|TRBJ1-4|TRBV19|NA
TGTGCCAGTAGGGGGGACTCTGAAAAACTGTTTTTT
CASRGDSEKLFF
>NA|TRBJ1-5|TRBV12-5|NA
TGTGCTAGTGGTTTGGTAACAGGCAGTCAGCCCCAGCATTTT
CASGLVTGSQPQHF
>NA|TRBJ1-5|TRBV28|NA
TGTGCCAGCAGTTTAAGATGGGAGTATAGCAATCAGCCCCAGCATTTT
CASSLRWEYSNQPQHF
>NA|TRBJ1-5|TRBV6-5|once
TGTGCCAGCTTGAGAGGCAGGGAGGGTCAGCCCCAGCATTTT
CASLRGREGQPQHF
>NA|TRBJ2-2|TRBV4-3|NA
TGCGCCAGCAGCCAAGATCTTTTAGGGGGGGCCGGGGAGCTGTTTTTT
CASSQDLLGGAGELFF
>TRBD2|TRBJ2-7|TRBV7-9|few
TGTGCCAGCAGCCTAGCGGGAGGGGTGTACGAGCAGTACTTC
CASSLAGGVYEQYF
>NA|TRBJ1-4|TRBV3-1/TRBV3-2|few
TGTGCCAGCAGCCAAGATCCCAGTAATGAAAAACTGTTTTTT
CASSQDPSNEKLFF
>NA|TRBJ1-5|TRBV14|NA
TGTGCCAGCAGCCAAGCACTCTATAGCAATCAGCCCCAGCATTTT
CASSQALYSNQPQHF
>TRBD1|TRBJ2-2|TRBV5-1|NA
TGCGCCAGCAGCTTGGCGGCGGGGACAGGGGAAGGGACCGGGGAGCTGTTTTTT
CASSLAAGTGEGTGELFF
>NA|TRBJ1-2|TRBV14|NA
TGTGCCAGCAGCCAGCAGGGGTACTATGGCTACACCTTC
CASSQQGYYGYTF
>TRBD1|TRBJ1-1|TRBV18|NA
TGTGCCAGCTCACCCCTCCAGGGGGCTAAGAACACTGAAGCTTTCTTT
CASSPLQGAKNTEAFF
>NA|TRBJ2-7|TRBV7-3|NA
TGTGCCAGCAGCTTAACAGGGGCCATCGGCGAGCAGTACTTC
CASSLTGAIGEQYF
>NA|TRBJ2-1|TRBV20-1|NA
TGCAGTGCCCGCCTTGCGAATGAGCAGTTCTTC
CSARLANEQFF
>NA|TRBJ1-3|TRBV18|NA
TGTGCCAGCTCACCACCGGCCTCTGGAAACACCATATATTTT
CASSPPASGNTIYF
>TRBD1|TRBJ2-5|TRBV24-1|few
TGTGCCACCAGTGACCCTGGGACAGGGAACCACCAAGAGACCCAGTACTTC
CATSDPGTGNHQETQYF
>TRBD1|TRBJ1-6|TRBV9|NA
TGTGCCAGCAGCCCGCGGGACAGGGGAGATTCACCCCTCCACTTT
CASSPRDRGDSPLHF
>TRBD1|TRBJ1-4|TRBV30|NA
TGTGCCTGTGACAGGGACGAATCCGAAAAACTGTTTTTT
CACDRDESEKLFF
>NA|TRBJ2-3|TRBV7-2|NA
TGTGCCAGCAGCTTAGTGGGGGGGGCTAACACAGATACGCAGTATTTT
CASSLVGGANTDTQYF
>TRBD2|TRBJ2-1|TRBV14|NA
TGTGCCAGCAGCCAAGCGGGAGGGCTACACAATGAGCAGTTCTTC
CASSQAGGLHNEQFF
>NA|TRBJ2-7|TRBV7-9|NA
TGTGCCAGCAGCTTAGGAGGAGACCGGCGCGAGCAGTACTTC
CASSLGGDRREQYF
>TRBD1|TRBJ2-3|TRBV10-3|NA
TGTGCCATCAGTCGCGACAGGGCCCTAGATACGCAGTATTTT
CAISRDRALDTQYF
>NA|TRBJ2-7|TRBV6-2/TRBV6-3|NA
TGTGCCAGCAGTTACTCGTTCCCAGGGAGGAACTACGAGCAGTACTTC
CASSYSFPGRNYEQYF
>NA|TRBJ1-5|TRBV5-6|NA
TGTGCCAGCAGCTTGAGCCGAGGGCAGCCCCAGCATTTT
CASSLSRGQPQHF
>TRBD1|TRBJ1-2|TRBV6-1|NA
TGTGCCAGCAGTGAGACAGGGAGGAATGGCTACACCTTC
CASSETGRNGYTF
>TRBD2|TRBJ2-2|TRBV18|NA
TGTGCCAGCTCCCTAATCAGACTAGCGGGGGCGAACACCGGGGAGCTGTTTTTT
CASSLIRLAGANTGELFF
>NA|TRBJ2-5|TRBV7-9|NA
TGTGCCAGCAGCTTGGCCGAGACCCAGTACTTC
CASSLAETQYF
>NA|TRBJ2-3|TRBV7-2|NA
TGTGCCAGCAGCTGGGACTCAGTAAATACGCAGTATTTT
CASSWDSVNTQYF